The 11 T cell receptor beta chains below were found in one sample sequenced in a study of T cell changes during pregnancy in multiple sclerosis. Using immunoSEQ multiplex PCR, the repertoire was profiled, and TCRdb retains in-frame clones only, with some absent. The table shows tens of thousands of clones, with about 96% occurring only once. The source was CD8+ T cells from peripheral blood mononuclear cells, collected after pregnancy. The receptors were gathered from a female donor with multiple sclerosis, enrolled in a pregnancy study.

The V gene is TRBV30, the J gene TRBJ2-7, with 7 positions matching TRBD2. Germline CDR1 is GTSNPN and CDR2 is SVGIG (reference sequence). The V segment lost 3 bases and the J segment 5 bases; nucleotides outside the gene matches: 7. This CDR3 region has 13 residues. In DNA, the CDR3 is TGTGCCTGGAGAGGGAGGGGTTACGACGAGCAGTACTTC. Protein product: CAWRGRGYDEQYF. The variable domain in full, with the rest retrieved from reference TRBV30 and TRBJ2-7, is SQTIHQWPATLVQPVGSPLSLECTVEGTSNPNLYWYRQAAGRGLQLLFYSVGIGQISSEVPQNLSASRPQDRQFILSSKKLLLSDSGFYLCAWRGRGYDEQYFGPGTRLTVT.

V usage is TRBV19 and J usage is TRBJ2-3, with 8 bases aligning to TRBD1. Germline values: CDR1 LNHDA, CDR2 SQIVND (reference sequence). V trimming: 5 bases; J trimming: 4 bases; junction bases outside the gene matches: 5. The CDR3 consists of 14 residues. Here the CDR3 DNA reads TGTGCCAGTAGTCTTAGACAGGGGTCAGATACGCAGTATTTT. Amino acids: CASSLRQGSDTQYF.

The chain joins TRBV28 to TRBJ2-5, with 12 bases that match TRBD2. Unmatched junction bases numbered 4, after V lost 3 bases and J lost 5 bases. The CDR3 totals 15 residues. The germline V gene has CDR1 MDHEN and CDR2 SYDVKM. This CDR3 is CASSFLAGGAETQYF. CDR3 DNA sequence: TGTGCCAGCAGTTTCCTAGCGGGAGGGGCGGAGACCCAGTACTTC.

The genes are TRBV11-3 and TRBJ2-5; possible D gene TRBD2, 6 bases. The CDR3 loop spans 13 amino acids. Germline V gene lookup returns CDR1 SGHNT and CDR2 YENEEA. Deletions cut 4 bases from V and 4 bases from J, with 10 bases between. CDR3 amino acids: CASSSEGGETQYF. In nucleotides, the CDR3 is TGTGCCAGCAGCTCAGAGGGAGGAGAGACCCAGTACTTC.

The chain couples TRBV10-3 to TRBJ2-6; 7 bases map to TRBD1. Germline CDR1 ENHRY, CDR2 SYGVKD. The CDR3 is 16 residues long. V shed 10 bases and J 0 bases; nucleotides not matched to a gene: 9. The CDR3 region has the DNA TGTGCCACAACCGGGACAGCCTCCTCTGGGGCCAACGTCCTGACTTTC. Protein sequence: CATTGTASSGANVLTF.

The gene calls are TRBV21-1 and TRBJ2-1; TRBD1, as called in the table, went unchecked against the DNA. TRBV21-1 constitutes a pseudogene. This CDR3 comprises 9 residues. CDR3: CATPGEQFF. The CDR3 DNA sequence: TGTGCCACCCCAGGGGAGCAGTTCTTC.

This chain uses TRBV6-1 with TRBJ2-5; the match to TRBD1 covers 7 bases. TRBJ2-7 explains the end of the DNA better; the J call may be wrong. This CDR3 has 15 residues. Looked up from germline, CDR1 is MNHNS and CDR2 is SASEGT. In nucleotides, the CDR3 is TGTGCCAGCAGTGAAGGACGGACAGGAGGCTACGAGCAGTACTTC. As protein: CASSEGRTGGYEQYF.

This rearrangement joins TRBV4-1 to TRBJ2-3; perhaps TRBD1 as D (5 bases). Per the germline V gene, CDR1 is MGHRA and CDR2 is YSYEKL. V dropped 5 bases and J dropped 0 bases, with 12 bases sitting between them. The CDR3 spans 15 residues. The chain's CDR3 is CASSSRQTSTDTQYF. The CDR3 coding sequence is TGCGCCAGCAGCTCCCGACAGACTAGCACAGATACGCAGTATTTT.

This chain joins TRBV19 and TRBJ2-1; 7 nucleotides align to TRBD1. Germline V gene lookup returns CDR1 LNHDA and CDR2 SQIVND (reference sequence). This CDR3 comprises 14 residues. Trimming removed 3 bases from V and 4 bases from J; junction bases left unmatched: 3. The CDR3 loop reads CASSIETGYNEQFF. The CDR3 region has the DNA TGTGCCAGTAGTATTGAGACAGGGTACAATGAGCAGTTCTTC.

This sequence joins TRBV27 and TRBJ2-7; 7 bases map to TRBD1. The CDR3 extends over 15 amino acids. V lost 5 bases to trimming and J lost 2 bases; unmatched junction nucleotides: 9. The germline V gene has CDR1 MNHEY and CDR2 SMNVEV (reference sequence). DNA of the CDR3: TGTGCCAGCAGTACGCCGGGACAGTCTACCTACGAGCAGTACTTC. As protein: CASSTPGQSTYEQYF.

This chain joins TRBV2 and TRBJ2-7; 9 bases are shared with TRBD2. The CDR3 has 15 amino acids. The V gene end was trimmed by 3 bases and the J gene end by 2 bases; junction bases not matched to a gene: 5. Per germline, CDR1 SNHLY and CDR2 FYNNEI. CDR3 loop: CASSDPASGTYEQYF. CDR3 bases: TGTGCCAGCAGTGATCCCGCTAGCGGGACCTACGAGCAGTACTTC.